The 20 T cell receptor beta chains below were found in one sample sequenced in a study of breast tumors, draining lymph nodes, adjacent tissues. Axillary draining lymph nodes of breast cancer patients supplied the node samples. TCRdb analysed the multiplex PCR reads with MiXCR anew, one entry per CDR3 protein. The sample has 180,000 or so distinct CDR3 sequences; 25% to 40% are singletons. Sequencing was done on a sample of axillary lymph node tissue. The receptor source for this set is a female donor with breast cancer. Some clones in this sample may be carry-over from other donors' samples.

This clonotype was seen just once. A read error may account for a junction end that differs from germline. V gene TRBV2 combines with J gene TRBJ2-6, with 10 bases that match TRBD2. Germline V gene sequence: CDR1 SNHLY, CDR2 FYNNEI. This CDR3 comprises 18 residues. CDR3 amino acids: CASSERMLAGAGANVLTF. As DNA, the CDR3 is TGTGCCAGCAGTGAAAGGATGCTAGCGGGAGCTGGGGCCAACGTCCTCACTTTC.

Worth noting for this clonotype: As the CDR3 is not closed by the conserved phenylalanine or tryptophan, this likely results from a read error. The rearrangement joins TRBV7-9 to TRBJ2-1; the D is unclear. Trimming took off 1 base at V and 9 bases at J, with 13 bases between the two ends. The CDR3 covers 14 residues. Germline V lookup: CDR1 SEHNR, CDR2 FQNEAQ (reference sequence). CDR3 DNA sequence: TGTGCCAGCAGCTTAGACGGAGCCGGCAGTGAGCAGTTCGTC. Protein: CASSLDGAGSEQFV.

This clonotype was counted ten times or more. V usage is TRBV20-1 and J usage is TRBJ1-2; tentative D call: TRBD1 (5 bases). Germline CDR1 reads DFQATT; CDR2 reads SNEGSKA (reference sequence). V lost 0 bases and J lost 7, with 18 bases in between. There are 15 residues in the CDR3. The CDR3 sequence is CSARDRGPGPSGYTF. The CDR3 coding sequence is TGCAGTGCTAGAGATCGGGGACCGGGCCCAAGTGGCTACACCTTC.

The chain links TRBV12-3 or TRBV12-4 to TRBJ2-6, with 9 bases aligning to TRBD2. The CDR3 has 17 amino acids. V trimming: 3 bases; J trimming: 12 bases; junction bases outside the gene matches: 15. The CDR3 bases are TGTGCCAGCAGTTTCCTCCCCCTGACTAGCGGTTCAGGCGTCCTGACTTTC. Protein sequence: CASSFLPLTSGSGVLTF.

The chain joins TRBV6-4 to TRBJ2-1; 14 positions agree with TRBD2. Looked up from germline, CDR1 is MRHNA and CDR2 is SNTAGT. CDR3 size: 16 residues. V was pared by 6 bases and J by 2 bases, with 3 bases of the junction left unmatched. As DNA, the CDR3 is TGTGCCAGCAGGACTAGCGGGAGGGAGGCCTACAATGAGCAGTTCTTC. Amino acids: CASRTSGREAYNEQFF.

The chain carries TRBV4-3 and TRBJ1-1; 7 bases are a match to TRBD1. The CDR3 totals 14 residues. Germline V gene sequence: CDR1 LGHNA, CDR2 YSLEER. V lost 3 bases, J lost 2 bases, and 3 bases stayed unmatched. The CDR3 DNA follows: TGCGCCAGCAGCCAGACAGGGACAAACACTGAAGCTTTCTTT. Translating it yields CASSQTGTNTEAFF.

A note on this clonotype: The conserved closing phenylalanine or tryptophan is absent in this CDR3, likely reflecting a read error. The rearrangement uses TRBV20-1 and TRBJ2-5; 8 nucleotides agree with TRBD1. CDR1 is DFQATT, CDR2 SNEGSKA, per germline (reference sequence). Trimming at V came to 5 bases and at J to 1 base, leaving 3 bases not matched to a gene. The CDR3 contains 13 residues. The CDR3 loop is CSALTGGQETQYL. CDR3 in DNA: TGCAGTGCTCTCACAGGGGGCCAAGAGACCCAGTACCTC.

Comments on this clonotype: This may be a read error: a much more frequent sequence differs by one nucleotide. CDR3 sequence: CASRRARSVTDTQHF. The CDR3 DNA follows: TGTGCCAGCAGACGGGCCCGGTCAGTCACAGATACGCAGCATTTT. The genes are TRBV6-2 or TRBV6-3 and TRBJ2-3; D uncertain. The assigned J gene may be wrong: the sequence end matches TRBJ1-5 better. This CDR3 is built from 15 residues. Germline-derived CDR1 and CDR2 are MNHEY and SVGEGT.

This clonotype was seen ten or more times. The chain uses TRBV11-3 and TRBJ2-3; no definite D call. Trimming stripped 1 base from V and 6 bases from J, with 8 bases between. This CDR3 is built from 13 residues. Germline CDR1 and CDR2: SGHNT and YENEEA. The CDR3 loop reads CASSLVRADTQYF. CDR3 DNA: TGTGCCAGCAGCTTAGTCCGGGCCGATACGCAGTATTTT.

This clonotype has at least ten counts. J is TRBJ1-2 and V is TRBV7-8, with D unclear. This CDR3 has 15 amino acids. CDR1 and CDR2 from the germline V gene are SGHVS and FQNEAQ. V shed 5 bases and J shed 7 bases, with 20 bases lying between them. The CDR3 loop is CASSKTPISGSGYTF. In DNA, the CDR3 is TGTGCCAGCAGCAAGACACCAATCTCGGGAAGTGGCTACACCTTC. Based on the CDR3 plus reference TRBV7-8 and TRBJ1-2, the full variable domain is GAGVSQSPRYKVAKRGQDVALRCDPISGHVSLFWYQQALGQGPEFLTYFQNEAQLDKSGLPSDRFFAERPEGSVSTLKIQRTQQEDSAVYLCASSKTPISGSGYTFGSGTRLTVV.

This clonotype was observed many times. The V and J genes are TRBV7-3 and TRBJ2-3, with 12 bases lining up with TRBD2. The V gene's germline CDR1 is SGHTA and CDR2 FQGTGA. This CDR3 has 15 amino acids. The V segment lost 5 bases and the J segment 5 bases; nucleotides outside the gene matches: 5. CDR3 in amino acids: CASSSLAGGRDTQYF. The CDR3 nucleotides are TGTGCCAGCAGCAGTCTAGCGGGGGGGCGAGATACGCAGTATTTT.

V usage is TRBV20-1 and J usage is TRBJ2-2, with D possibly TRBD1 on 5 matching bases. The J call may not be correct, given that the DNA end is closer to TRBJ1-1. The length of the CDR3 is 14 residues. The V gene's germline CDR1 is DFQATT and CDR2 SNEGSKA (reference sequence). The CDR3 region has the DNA TGCAGTGCACCTAGACGGGGGACCGGCGCTGAAGCTTTCTTT. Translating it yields CSAPRRGTGAEAFF.

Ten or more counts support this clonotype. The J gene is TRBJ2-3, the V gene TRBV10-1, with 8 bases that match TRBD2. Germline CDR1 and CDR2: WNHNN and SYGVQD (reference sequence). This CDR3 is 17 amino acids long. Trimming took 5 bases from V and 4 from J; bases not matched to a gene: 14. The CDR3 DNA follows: TGCGCCAGCAGTAGCCTAGCGGGTCGGGGCCAGCCAGATACGCAGTATTTT. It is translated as CASSSLAGRGQPDTQYF.

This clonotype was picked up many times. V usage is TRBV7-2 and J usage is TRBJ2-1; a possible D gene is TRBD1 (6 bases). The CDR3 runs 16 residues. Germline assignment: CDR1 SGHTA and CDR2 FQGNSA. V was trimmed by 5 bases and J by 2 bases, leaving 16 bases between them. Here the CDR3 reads CASSPGGGATYNEQFF. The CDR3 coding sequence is TGTGCCAGCAGCCCTGGGGGCGGAGCAACCTACAATGAGCAGTTCTTC. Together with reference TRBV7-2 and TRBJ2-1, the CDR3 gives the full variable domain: GAGVSQSPSNKVTEKGKDVELRCDPISGHTALYWYRQSLGQGLEFLIYFQGNSAPDKSGLPSDRFSAERTGGSVSTLTIQRTQQEDSAVYLCASSPGGGATYNEQFFGPGTRLTVL.

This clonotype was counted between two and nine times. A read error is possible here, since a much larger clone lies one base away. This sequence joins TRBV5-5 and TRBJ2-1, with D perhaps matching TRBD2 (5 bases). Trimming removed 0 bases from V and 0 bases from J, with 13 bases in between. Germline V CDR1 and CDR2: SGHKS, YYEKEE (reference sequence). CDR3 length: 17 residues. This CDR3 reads CASSLGGTGISYNEQFF. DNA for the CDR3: TGTGCCAGCAGCTTGGGAGGTACCGGGATCTCCTACAATGAGCAGTTCTTC.

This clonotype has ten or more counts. CDR3 loop: CATSQTGYEKLFF. DNA of the CDR3: TGTGCCACCAGCCAGACAGGGTATGAAAAACTGTTTTTT. The V gene is TRBV24-1, the J gene TRBJ1-4, with 7 bases lining up with TRBD1. V lost 7 bases to trimming and J lost 6 bases; unmatched junction nucleotides: 4. This CDR3 region has 13 residues. Germline assignment: CDR1 KGHDR and CDR2 SFDVKD.

DNA of the CDR3: TGTGCCTCCAGTGACCCCGTGTTATTAGCACCCCTCCACTTT. Amino acid sequence: CASSDPVLLAPLHF. The chain joins TRBV10-3 to TRBJ1-6, with unresolved D. The V and J ends lost 11 bases and 11 bases respectively, with 22 bases between them. The germline gives CDR1 ENHRY, CDR2 SYGVKD. This CDR3 has 14 residues.

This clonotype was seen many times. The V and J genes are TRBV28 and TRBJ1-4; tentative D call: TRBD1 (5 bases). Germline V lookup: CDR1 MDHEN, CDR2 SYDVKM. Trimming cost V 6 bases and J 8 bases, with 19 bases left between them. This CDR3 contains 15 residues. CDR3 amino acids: CASRATGRLEEKLFF. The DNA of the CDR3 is TGTGCCAGCAGGGCAACGGGACGGTTGGAGGAAAAACTGTTTTTT.

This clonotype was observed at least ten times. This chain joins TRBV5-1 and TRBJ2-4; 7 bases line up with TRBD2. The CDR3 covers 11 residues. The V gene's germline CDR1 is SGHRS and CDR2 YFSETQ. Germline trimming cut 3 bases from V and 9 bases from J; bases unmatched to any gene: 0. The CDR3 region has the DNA TGCGCCAGCAGCTCGGGGGGCATTCAGTACTTC. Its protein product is CASSSGGIQYF. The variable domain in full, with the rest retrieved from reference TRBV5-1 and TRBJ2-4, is KAGVTQTPRYLIKTRGQQVTLSCSPISGHRSVSWYQQTPGQGLQFLFEYFSETQRNKGNFPGRFSGRQFSNSRSEMNVSTLELGDSALYLCASSSGGIQYFGAGTRLSVL.

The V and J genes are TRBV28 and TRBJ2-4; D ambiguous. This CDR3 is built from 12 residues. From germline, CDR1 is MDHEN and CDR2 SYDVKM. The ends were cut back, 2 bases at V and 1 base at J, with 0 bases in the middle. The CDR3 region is CASSLAKNIQYF. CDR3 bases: TGTGCCAGCAGTTTAGCCAAAAACATTCAGTACTTC. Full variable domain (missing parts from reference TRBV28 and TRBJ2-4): DVKVTQSSRYLVKRTGEKVFLECVQDMDHENMFWYRQDPGLGLRLIYFSYDVKMKEKGDIPEGYSVSREKKERFSLILESASTNQTSMYLCASSLAKNIQYFGAGTRLSVL.